This T cell receptor (beta chain) was profiled in a study of blood T cell repertoires in COVID-19 (dated by TCRdb to the early 2020s). Some background on the complete study: Samples from collaborators originated in the United States, Italy and Spain and spanned both the acute and convalescent phases of COVID-19. Where HLA class I and class II types were available, the types were taken from metadata supplied by the sample provider, not from assay-based typing. The samples were drawn from two sources: the first 160 participants of the ongoing ImmuneRACE study, and 1,254 subjects contributed by 6 global collaborators. A de-identified subject ID, COVID-19 status, age in years and sex were almost always included in the sample metadata. Deeply sampled blood TCRbeta repertoires from subjects exposed to, actively infected with, or recovered from COVID-19 were included in the dataset. The repertoires were made available in a free public database intended to serve as a resource for research on the immune response to SARS-CoV-2. The prospective study material was composed of cDNA or gDNA derived from T cells, B-cell-depleted T cells, or PBMCs.

Points on this clone: Its cognate antigen has yet to be identified. The record has no base qualities; no much larger clone is one base away.

Spanning cysteine to phenylalanine, the CDR3 consists of 16 amino acids. CDR3 DNA only is kept here, 48 bases in frame from base 1. V and J lose 0 bases and 3 bases, and a span of 12 bases separates them. For CDR1 and CDR2, the germline V gene lists SGHRS and YFSETQ. Study-level results and caveats: How much clinical and demographic metadata was included differed by source and by participant, and the metadata was provided uncurated.

TCRbeta CDR3 regions were amplified from genomic DNA using the immunoSEQ Assay, a bias-controlled multiplex PCR. Regarding the original processing steps: Nucleated cell counts per sample were estimated from amplification of reference gene primers within the assay. Sequence reads were collapsed and filtered to measure the absolute abundance of every unique TCRbeta CDR3 rearrangement. Productive Simpson clonality was computed per sample as the square root of Simpson's diversity index over productive rearrangements. Held by TCRdb, this immuneACCESS table contains in-frame sequences only and omits some clones. Under half of the omission traces to an unresolved V gene where checked; the cause of the rest is unknown. That table gives V, J and clone size, and the DNA gave D and trimming. The sample yields tens of thousands of clones; 88% were counted once. The ten top clones hold 6.5% to 8.5% of the sample.

Each collaborating institution followed its own protocols to collect whole blood in K2EDTA tubes. Collaborator samples were shipped for TCRbeta analysis as frozen whole blood, isolated PBMCs, or DNA extracted from either sample type. The sequenced sample consisted of peripheral blood. The chain links TRBV5-1 with TRBJ1-4; matching of 6 bases hints at TRBD1 as the D gene. The sequence came from a woman at least 80 years old with acute or convalescent COVID-19. The CDR3 protein sequence reads: CASSLVGGIANEKLFF. The nucleotide sequence reads TGCGCCAGCAGCTTGGTAGGGGGTATAGCTAATGAAAAACTGTTTTTT.